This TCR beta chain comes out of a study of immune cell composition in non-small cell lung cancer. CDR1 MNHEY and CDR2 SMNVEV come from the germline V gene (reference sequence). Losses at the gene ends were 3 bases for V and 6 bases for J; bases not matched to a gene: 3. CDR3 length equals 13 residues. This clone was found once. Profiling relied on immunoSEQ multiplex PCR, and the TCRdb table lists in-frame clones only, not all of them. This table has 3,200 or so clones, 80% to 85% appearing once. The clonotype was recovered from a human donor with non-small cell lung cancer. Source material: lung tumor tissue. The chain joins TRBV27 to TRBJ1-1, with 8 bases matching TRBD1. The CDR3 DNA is TGTGCCAGCAGTTTGACAGGGGACCCTGAAGCTTTCTTT. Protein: CASSLTGDPEAFF.